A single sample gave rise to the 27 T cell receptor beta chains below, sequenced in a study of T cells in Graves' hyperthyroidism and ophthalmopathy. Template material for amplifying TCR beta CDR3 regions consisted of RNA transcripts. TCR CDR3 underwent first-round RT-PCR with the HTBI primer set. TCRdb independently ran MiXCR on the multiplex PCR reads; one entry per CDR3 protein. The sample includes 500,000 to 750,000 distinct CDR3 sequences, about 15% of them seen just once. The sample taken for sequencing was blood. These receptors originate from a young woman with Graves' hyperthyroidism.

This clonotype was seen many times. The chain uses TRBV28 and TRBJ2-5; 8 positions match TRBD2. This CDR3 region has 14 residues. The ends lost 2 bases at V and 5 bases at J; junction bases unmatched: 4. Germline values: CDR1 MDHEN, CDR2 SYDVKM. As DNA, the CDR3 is TGTGCCAGCAGTTTAAGCGGGAGATTTGAGACCCAGTACTTC. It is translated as CASSLSGRFETQYF.

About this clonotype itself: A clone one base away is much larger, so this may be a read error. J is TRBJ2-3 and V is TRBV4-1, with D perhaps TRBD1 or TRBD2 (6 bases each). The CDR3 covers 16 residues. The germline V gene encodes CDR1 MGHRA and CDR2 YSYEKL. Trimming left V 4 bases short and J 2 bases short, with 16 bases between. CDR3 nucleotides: TGCGCCAGCAGCCGAGATAAAGGGGGGTACACAGATACGCAGTATTTT. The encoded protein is CASSRDKGGYTDTQYF.

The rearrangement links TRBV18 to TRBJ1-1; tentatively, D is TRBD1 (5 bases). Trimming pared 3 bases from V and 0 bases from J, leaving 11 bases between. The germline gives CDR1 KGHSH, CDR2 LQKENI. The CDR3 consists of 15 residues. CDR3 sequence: CASSPGEDLNTEAFF. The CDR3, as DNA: TGTGCCAGCTCACCGGGGGAGGACTTGAACACTGAAGCTTTCTTT.

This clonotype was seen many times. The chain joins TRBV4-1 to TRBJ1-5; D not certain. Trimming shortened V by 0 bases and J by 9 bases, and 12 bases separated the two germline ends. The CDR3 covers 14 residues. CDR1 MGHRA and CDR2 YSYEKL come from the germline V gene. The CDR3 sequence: CASSQEVAARPQHF. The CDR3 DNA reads TGCGCCAGCAGCCAAGAGGTCGCGGCGCGGCCCCAGCATTTT.

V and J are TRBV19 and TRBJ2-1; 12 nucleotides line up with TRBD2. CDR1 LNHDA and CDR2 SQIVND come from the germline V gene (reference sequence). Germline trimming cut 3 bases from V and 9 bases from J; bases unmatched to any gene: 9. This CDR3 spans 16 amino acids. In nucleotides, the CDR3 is TGTGCCAGTAGTATCCGGATCGGACTAGCGGGAAGTGAGCAGTTCTTC. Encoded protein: CASSIRIGLAGSEQFF.

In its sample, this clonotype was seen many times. CDR3 protein: CATSDPLASGGGTQYF. In DNA, the CDR3 is TGTGCCACCAGTGATCCTTTGGCTAGCGGAGGGGGGACCCAGTACTTC. This chain joins TRBV24-1 and TRBJ2-5; D is perhaps TRBD2 (7 bases). Trimming took off 3 bases at V and 7 bases at J, with 20 bases between the two ends. Germline lookup yields CDR1 KGHDR and CDR2 SFDVKD. The CDR3 consists of 16 residues.

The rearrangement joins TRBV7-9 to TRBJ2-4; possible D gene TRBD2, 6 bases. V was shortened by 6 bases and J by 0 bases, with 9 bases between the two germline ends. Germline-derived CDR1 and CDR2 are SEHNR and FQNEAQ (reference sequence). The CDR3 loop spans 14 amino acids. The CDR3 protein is CASSSGVAKNIQYF. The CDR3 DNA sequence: TGTGCCAGCAGTTCGGGGGTAGCCAAAAACATTCAGTACTTC.

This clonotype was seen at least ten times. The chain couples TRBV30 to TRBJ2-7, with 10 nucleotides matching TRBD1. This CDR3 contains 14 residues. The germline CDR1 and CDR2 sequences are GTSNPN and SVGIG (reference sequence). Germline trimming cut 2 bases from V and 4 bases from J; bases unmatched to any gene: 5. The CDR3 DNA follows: TGTGCCTGGAGTTCCGGGACAGGGGTTTACGAGCAGTACTTC. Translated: CAWSSGTGVYEQYF.

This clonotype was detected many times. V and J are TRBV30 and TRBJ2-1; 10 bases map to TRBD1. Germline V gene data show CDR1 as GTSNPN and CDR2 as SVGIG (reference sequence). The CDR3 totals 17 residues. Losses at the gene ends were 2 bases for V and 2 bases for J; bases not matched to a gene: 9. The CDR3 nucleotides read TGTGCCTGGAGTATGGACAGGGGGACTAGAACCTACAATGAGCAGTTCTTC. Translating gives CAWSMDRGTRTYNEQFF.

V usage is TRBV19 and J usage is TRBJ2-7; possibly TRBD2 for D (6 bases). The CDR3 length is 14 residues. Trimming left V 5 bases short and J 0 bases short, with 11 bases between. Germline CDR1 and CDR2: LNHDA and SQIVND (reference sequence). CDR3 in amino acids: CASSPMTSSYEQYF. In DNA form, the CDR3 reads TGTGCCAGTAGTCCGATGACTAGCTCCTACGAGCAGTACTTC.

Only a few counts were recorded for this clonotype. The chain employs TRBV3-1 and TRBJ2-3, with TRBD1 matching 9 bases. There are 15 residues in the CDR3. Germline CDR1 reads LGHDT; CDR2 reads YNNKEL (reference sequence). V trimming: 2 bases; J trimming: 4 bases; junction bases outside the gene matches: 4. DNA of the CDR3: TGTGCCAGCAGCCAACCCCACAGGGGGCCAGATACGCAGTATTTT. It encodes CASSQPHRGPDTQYF.

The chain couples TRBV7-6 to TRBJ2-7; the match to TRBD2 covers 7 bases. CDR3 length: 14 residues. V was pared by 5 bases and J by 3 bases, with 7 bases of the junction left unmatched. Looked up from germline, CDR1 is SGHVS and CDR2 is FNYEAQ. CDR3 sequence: CASSRDGRIYEQYF. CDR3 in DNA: TGTGCCAGCAGCCGGGACGGGAGGATCTACGAGCAGTACTTC.

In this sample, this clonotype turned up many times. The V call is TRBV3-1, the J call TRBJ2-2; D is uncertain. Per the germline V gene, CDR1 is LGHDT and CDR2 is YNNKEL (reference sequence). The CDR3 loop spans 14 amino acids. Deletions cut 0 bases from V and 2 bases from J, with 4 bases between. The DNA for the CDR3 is TGTGCCAGCAGCCAAGACATCAACACCGGGGAGCTGTTTTTT. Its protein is CASSQDINTGELFF.

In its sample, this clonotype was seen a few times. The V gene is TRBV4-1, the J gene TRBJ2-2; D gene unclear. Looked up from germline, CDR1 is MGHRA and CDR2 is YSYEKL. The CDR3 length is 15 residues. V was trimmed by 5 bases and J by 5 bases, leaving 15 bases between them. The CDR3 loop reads CASSFRSFSTGELFF. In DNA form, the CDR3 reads TGCGCCAGCAGCTTCCGGTCCTTTAGTACCGGGGAGCTGTTTTTT.

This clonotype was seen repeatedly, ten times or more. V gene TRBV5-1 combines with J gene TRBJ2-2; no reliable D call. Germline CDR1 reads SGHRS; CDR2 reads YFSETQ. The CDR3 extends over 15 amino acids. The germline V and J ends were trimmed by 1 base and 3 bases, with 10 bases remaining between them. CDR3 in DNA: TGCGCCAGCAGCTTGTCCCTAACTTACACCGGGGAGCTGTTTTTT. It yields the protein CASSLSLTYTGELFF.

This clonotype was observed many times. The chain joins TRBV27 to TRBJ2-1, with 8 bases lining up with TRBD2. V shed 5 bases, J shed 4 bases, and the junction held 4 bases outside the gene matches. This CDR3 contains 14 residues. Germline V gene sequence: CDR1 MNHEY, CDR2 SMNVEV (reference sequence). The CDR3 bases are TGTGCCAGCAGTAAGGGACTAGGGTACAATGAGCAGTTCTTC. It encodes CASSKGLGYNEQFF.

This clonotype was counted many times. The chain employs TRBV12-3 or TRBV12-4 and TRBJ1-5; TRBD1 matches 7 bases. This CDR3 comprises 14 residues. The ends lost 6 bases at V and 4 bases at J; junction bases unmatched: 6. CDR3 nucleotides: TGTGCCAGCAGCTCCCGGGACAGTAATCAGCCCCAGCATTTT. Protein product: CASSSRDSNQPQHF.

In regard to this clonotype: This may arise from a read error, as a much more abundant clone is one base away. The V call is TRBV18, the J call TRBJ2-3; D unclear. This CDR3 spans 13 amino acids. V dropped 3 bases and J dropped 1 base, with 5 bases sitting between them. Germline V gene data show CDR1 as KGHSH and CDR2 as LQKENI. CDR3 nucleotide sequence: TGTGCCAGCTCACCGGTCTGCACAGATACGCAGTATTTT. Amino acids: CASSPVCTDTQYF.

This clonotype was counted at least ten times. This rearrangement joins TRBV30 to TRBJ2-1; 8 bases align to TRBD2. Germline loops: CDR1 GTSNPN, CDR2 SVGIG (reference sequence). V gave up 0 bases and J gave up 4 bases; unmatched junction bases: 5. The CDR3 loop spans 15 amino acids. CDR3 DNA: TGTGCCTGGAGTGTTATCCGGGAGGGGTACAATGAGCAGTTCTTC. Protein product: CAWSVIREGYNEQFF. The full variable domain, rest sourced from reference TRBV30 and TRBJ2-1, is SQTIHQWPATLVQPVGSPLSLECTVEGTSNPNLYWYRQAAGRGLQLLFYSVGIGQISSEVPQNLSASRPQDRQFILSSKKLLLSDSGFYLCAWSVIREGYNEQFFGPGTRLTVL.

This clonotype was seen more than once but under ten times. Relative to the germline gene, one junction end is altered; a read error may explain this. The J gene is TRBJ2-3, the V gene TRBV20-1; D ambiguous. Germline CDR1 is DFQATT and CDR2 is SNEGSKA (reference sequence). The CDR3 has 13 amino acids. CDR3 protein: CSANSEGTDTQYF. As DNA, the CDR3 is TGCAGCGCTAACTCCGAGGGCACAGATACGCAGTATTTT.

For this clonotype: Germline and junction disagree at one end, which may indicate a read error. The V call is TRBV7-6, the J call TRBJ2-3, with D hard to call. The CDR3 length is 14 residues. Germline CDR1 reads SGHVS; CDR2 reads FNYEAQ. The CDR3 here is CAGSLAFSTDTQYF. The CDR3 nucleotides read TGTGCCGGCAGCTTAGCTTTTAGTACAGATACGCAGTATTTT.

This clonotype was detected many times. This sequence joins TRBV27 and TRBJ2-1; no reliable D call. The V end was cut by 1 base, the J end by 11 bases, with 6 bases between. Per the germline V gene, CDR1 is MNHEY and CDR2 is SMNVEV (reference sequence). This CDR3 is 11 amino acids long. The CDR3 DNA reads TGTGCCAGCAGTTTATTCGGGCAGCAGTTCTTC. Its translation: CASSLFGQQFF.

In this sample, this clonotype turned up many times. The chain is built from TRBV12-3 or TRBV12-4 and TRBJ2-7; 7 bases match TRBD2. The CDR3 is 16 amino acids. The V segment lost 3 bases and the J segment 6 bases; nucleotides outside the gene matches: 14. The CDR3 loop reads CASSLYGKREDGEQYF. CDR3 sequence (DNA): TGTGCCAGCAGTTTGTACGGGAAACGGGAGGATGGCGAGCAGTACTTC.

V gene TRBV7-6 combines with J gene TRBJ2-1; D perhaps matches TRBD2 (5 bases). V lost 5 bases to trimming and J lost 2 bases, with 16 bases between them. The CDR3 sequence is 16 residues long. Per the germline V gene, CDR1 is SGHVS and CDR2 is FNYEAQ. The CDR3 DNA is TGTGCCAGCAGCCCGGGCGGGCTGTCTACCTACAATGAGCAGTTCTTC. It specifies CASSPGGLSTYNEQFF.

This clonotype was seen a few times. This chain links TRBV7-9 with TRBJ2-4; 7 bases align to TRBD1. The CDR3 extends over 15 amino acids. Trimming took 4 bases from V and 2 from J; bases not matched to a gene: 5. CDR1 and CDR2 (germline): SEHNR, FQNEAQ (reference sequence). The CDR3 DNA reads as TGTGCCAGCAGCTACTACAGGGGAACCAAAAACATTCAGTACTTC. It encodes CASSYYRGTKNIQYF.

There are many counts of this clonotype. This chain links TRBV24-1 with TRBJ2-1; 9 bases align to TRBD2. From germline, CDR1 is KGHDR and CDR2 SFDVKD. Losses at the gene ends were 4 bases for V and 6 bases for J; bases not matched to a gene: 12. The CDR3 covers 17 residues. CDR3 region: CATSDTTPSGTFNEQFF. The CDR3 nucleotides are TGTGCCACCAGTGACACCACACCTAGCGGGACCTTCAATGAGCAGTTCTTC.

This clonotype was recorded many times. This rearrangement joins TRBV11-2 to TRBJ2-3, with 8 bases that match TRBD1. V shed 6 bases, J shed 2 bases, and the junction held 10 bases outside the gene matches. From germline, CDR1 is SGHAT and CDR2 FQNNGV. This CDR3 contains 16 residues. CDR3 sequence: CASSLRGTGLTDTQYF. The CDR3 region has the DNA TGTGCCAGCAGTTTACGCGGGACAGGACTCACAGATACGCAGTATTTT. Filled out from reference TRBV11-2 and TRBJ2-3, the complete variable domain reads EAGVAQSPRYKIIEKRQSVAFWCNPISGHATLYWYQQILGQGPKLLIQFQNNGVVDDSQLPKDRFSAERLKGVDSTLKIQPAKLEDSAVYLCASSLRGTGLTDTQYFGPGTRLTVL.